This TCR beta chain was retrieved from a study of OX40 agonist ivuxolimab in advanced cancers. Study-wide context: Each patient was given ivuxolimab into a vein every 2 weeks, at 0.01 to 10 mg/kg. The mean age was roughly 60 years, ranging from roughly 23 to 79, with less than 90% of participants male. A history of anti-PD-1, anti-PD-L1 or anti-CTLA-4 therapy was acceptable, and approximately 39% had some.

Sequencing used immunoSEQ multiplex PCR; TCRdb keeps in-frame clones, though not all of them. The repertoire holds some 69,000 clones, with 80% to 90% as singletons. V gave up 6 bases and J gave up 4 bases; unmatched junction bases: 2. Germline assignment: CDR1 MNHEY and CDR2 SMNVEV (reference sequence). This CDR3 has 14 residues. The source is an adult with an advanced solid tumor such as melanoma, head and neck, liver or kidney cancer. The starting material was CD4+ or CD8+ T cells sorted from blood, obtained in a trial of the OX40 agonist ivuxolimab. V usage is TRBV27 and J usage is TRBJ1-6, with TRBD1 matching 8 bases. The CDR3 reads CASRGTGYNSPLHF. The CDR3, as DNA: TGTGCCAGCAGGGGGACAGGTTATAATTCACCCCTCCACTTT.